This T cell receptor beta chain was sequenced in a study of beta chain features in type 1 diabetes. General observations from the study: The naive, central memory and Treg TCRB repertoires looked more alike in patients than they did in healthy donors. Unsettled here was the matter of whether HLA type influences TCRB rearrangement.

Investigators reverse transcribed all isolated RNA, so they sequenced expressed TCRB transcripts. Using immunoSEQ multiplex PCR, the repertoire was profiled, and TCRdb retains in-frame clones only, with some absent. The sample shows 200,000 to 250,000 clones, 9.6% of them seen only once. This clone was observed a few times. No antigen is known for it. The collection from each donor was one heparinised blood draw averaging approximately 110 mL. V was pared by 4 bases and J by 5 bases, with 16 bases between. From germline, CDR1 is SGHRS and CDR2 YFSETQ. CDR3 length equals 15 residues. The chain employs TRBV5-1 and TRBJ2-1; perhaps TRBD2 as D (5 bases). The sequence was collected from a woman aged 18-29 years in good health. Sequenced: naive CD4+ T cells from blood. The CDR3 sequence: CASSPGLGPHNEQFF. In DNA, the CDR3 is TGCGCCAGCAGCCCCGGACTGGGCCCCCACAATGAGCAGTTCTTC. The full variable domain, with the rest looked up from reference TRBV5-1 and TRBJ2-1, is KAGVTQTPRYLIKTRGQQVTLSCSPISGHRSVSWYQQTPGQGLQFLFEYFSETQRNKGNFPGRFSGRQFSNSRSEMNVSTLELGDSALYLCASSPGLGPHNEQFFGPGTRLTVL.